One and the same sample provided the 24 T cell receptor beta chains below, sequenced in a study of CD8+CD57+ T cells in acquired aplastic anemia. Genomic DNA was employed as the template in profiling TCR beta VDJ and CDR3. TCRdb analysed the reads with MiXCR anew, one entry per CDR3 protein. The sample yields about 270,000 distinct CDR3 sequences, 45% to 65% seen once. Material for sequencing was sorted CD4+, CD8+, or CD8+CD57+ T cells (not recorded which) from PBMCs. The receptors shown here come from a human donor with severe aplastic anemia or a healthy control (not recorded which).

The chain combines TRBV19 with TRBJ1-5, with no clear D. V lost 2 bases, J lost 0 bases, and 11 bases lay in between. The CDR3 contains 16 residues. Germline V gene sequence: CDR1 LNHDA, CDR2 SQIVND (reference sequence). The CDR3 reads CASSILGGFSNQPQHF. CDR3 sequence (DNA): TGTGCCAGTAGTATATTAGGAGGATTTAGCAATCAGCCCCAGCATTTT.

V is TRBV2 and J is TRBJ1-4, with no clear D. CDR3 length: 14 residues. CDR1 and CDR2 (germline): SNHLY, FYNNEI. V shed 2 bases and J shed 4 bases, with 8 bases lying between them. Here the CDR3 DNA reads TGTGCCAGCAGTGAAAGGCCAGTTAATGAAAAACTGTTTTTT. It codes for CASSERPVNEKLFF.

There are many counts of this clonotype. The V and J genes are TRBV7-9 and TRBJ2-7; D is unresolved. This CDR3 comprises 13 residues. Trimming removed 5 bases from V and 6 bases from J, with 14 bases in between. CDR1 and CDR2 from the germline V gene are SEHNR and FQNEAQ (reference sequence). CDR3 coding DNA: TGTGCCAGCAGCCCCCCCAGCCCCGGCGAGCAGTACTTC. Its protein product is CASSPPSPGEQYF.

The gene calls are TRBV2 and TRBJ1-6; possible D gene TRBD1, 6 bases. The CDR3 extends over 14 amino acids. Germline values: CDR1 SNHLY, CDR2 FYNNEI. V gave up 6 bases and J gave up 5 bases, with 11 bases separating them. The CDR3 here is CASSLQGDNSPLHF. The CDR3 DNA sequence: TGTGCCAGCAGCCTACAGGGAGATAATTCACCCCTCCACTTT.

The sample holds many counts of this clonotype. J is TRBJ1-6 and V is TRBV7-2, with 10 nucleotides matching TRBD1. The CDR3 spans 15 residues. The germline gives CDR1 SGHTA, CDR2 FQGNSA. V trimming: 5 bases; J trimming: 8 bases; junction bases outside the gene matches: 6. The DNA of the CDR3 is TGTGCCAGCAGCCTTCAAGGGACAGGGGATTCACCCCTCCACTTT. Protein product: CASSLQGTGDSPLHF.

This clonotype came up once. V gene TRBV2 combines with J gene TRBJ2-5; 14 positions match TRBD2. Losses at the gene ends were 8 bases for V and 4 bases for J; bases not matched to a gene: 6. Germline-derived CDR1 and CDR2 are SNHLY and FYNNEI. The CDR3 has 15 amino acids. CDR3 coding DNA: TGTGCCAGCTCGGCGGGACTAGCGGGGGTAGAGACCCAGTACTTC. As protein: CASSAGLAGVETQYF. Drawing the rest from reference TRBV2 and TRBJ2-5, the complete variable domain is EPEVTQTPSHQVTQMGQEVILRCVPISNHLYFYWYRQILGQKVEFLVSFYNNEISEKSEIFDDQFSVERPDGSNFTLKIRSTKLEDSAMYFCASSAGLAGVETQYFGPGTRLLVL.

The chain recombines TRBV20-1 with TRBJ2-7; the D gene is possibly TRBD1 (6 bases). V was pared by 2 bases and J by 0 bases, with 14 bases between. The CDR3 consists of 15 residues. In germline, CDR1 is DFQATT, CDR2 SNEGSKA (reference sequence). CDR3 in amino acids: CSARSRQEPSYEQYF. The CDR3 DNA follows: TGCAGTGCTAGAAGCCGACAGGAGCCCTCCTACGAGCAGTACTTC.

This clonotype occurred many times. V gene TRBV24-1 combines with J gene TRBJ2-2; TRBD1 is a possible D gene (5 bases). Trimming cost V 6 bases and J 4 bases, with 8 bases left between them. This CDR3 has 13 residues. CDR1 and CDR2 from the germline V gene are KGHDR and SFDVKD. CDR3 amino acids: CATSPGFTGELFF. The CDR3 DNA follows: TGTGCCACCAGTCCAGGGTTCACCGGGGAGCTGTTTTTT.

In DNA, the CDR3 is TGCGCCAGCAGTCAGGACTATGGCGGCACAGATACGCAGTATTTT. Residues: CASSQDYGGTDTQYF. V usage is TRBV5-1 and J usage is TRBJ2-3, with TRBD2 as a possible D gene (6 bases). V shed 5 bases and J shed 1 base, with 14 bases lying between them. Per germline, CDR1 SGHRS and CDR2 YFSETQ. The CDR3 consists of 15 residues.

The rearrangement uses TRBV2 and TRBJ2-3; D possibly uses TRBD1 or TRBD2 (5 bases each). The CDR3 is 15 residues long. Trimming pared 9 bases from V and 4 bases from J, leaving 20 bases between. Per germline, CDR1 SNHLY and CDR2 FYNNEI. CDR3 sequence (DNA): TGTGCCAGAGGGTCGACGAGGGGTAGTCCAGATACGCAGTATTTT. This gives the protein CARGSTRGSPDTQYF.

This clonotype came up once. No conserved phenylalanine or tryptophan ends this CDR3, so it is likely a read error. The chain uses TRBV5-1 and TRBJ1-6; TRBD1 aligns across 9 bases. Germline V gives CDR1 SGHRS, CDR2 YFSETQ. The CDR3 is 14 residues long. The V segment lost 4 bases and the J segment 8 bases; nucleotides outside the gene matches: 4. Here the CDR3 reads CASSLGQGDSPLHI. CDR3 sequence (DNA): TGCGCCAGCAGCCTGGGACAGGGTGATTCACCCCTCCACATT.

The gene calls are TRBV15 and TRBJ1-1; D remains ambiguous. Germline loops: CDR1 LNHNV, CDR2 YYDKDF (reference sequence). CDR3 size: 13 residues. The V and J ends lost 2 bases and 1 base respectively, with 5 bases between them. The DNA for the CDR3 is TGTGCCACCAGCAGAAATACGAACACTGAAGCTTTCTTT. This sequence encodes CATSRNTNTEAFF.

Ten or more counts support this clonotype. The gene calls are TRBV6-2 or TRBV6-3 and TRBJ1-5; 9 bases line up with TRBD1. Trimming removed 5 bases from V and 2 bases from J; junction bases left unmatched: 7. The CDR3 length is 16 residues. Germline V gives CDR1 MNHEY, CDR2 SVGEGT. Here the CDR3 reads CASSPGTGSGNQPQHF. CDR3 DNA: TGTGCCAGCAGTCCCGGGACAGGGTCGGGCAATCAGCCCCAGCATTTT.

This sequence joins TRBV20-1 and TRBJ1-3; D not resolved. The ends were cut back, 6 bases at V and 10 bases at J, with 16 bases in the middle. The germline V gene has CDR1 DFQATT and CDR2 SNEGSKA (reference sequence). This CDR3 is 12 amino acids long. In nucleotides, the CDR3 is TGCAGTGCAGCAGGTAGCGGGAAGACCATATATTTT. Amino acid sequence: CSAAGSGKTIYF.

The V gene is TRBV11-3, the J gene TRBJ1-2, with TRBD1 matching over 8 bases. The ends lost 11 bases at V and 7 bases at J; junction bases unmatched: 9. This CDR3 is 12 amino acids long. Looked up from germline, CDR1 is SGHNT and CDR2 is YENEEA. CDR3 coding DNA: TGTGCCTGGAGTGGACAGGGCCGTGGCTACACCTTC. Amino acid sequence: CAWSGQGRGYTF.

The chain combines TRBV20-1 with TRBJ1-1; weak D call: TRBD1 (5 bases). This CDR3 is built from 15 residues. Trimming pared 0 bases from V and 4 bases from J, leaving 15 bases between. Germline CDR1 and CDR2: DFQATT and SNEGSKA (reference sequence). The CDR3 sequence is CSARDPGGGSTEAFF. CDR3 sequence (DNA): TGCAGTGCTAGAGATCCTGGGGGGGGGAGCACTGAAGCTTTCTTT.

This clonotype was detected only a few times. The CDR3 nucleotides are TGTGCCACCAGTGATCCTGACATGCGCGGCGAGCAGTTCTTC. Its translation: CATSDPDMRGEQFF. The chain combines TRBV24-1 with TRBJ2-1; D is unclear. The CDR3 is 14 amino acids. Germline V CDR1 and CDR2: KGHDR, SFDVKD. V was shortened by 3 bases and J by 10 bases, with 15 bases between the two germline ends.

This chain joins TRBV2 and TRBJ2-1; TRBD2 matches at 12 bases. J gave up 3 bases and V 4 bases, and 1 base lay outside the gene matches. This CDR3 is 15 amino acids long. Per germline, CDR1 SNHLY and CDR2 FYNNEI. The CDR3 region has the DNA TGTGCCAGCAGTGGGGGACTAGCGGGCTACAATGAGCAGTTCTTC. Encoded protein: CASSGGLAGYNEQFF.

J is TRBJ1-1 and V is TRBV7-2; 7 bases are shared with TRBD1. The CDR3 covers 13 residues. The ends lost 7 bases at V and 0 bases at J; junction bases unmatched: 2. Germline lookup yields CDR1 SGHTA and CDR2 FQGNSA. Here the CDR3 DNA reads TGTGCCAGCACGGGACAGATGAACACTGAAGCTTTCTTT. It codes for CASTGQMNTEAFF. Supplemented by reference TRBV7-2 and TRBJ1-1, the full variable domain reads GAGVSQSPSNKVTEKGKDVELRCDPISGHTALYWYRQSLGQGLEFLIYFQGNSAPDKSGLPSDRFSAERTGGSVSTLTIQRTQQEDSAVYLCASTGQMNTEAFFGQGTRLTVV.

This clonotype was found many times. The V and J genes are TRBV5-6 and TRBJ1-1; TRBD1 might be the D (6 bases). V was trimmed by 4 bases and J by 12 bases, leaving 25 bases between them. The CDR3 runs to 15 residues. Germline CDR1 SGHDT, CDR2 YYEEEE. CDR3 region: CASSRKGGGARGTFF. In DNA form, the CDR3 reads TGTGCCAGCAGCCGAAAGGGTGGGGGCGCCCGTGGAACTTTCTTT.

The V and J genes are TRBV29-1 and TRBJ2-3; 8 bases line up with TRBD1. V was pared by 6 bases and J by 6 bases, with 14 bases of the junction left unmatched. The CDR3 contains 15 residues. Looked up from germline, CDR1 is SQVTM and CDR2 is ANQGSEA. CDR3 nucleotide sequence: TGCAGCGTCAACCACCCGGACAGGGAAGCCGATACGCAGTATTTT. This gives the protein CSVNHPDREADTQYF.

V usage is TRBV7-3 and J usage is TRBJ1-4; TRBD1 agrees at 8 bases. Germline V CDR1 and CDR2: SGHTA, FQGTGA. The V segment lost 1 base and the J segment 8 bases; nucleotides outside the gene matches: 3. The length of the CDR3 is 14 residues. CDR3: CASSLIGTGEKLFF. DNA of the CDR3: TGTGCCAGCAGCTTAATCGGGACAGGCGAAAAACTGTTTTTT.

This clonotype was counted at least ten times. The rearrangement joins TRBV19 to TRBJ2-7; D is perhaps TRBD2 (5 bases). The CDR3 has 14 residues. The germline V gene encodes CDR1 LNHDA and CDR2 SQIVND (reference sequence). Trimming left V 5 bases short and J 7 bases short, with 18 bases between. CDR3 DNA sequence: TGTGCCAGTAGTTTCCAGAGGGTCCCCGGAGAGCAGTACTTC. Translating gives CASSFQRVPGEQYF.

V and J are TRBV2 and TRBJ2-2, with D perhaps assigned TRBD1 or TRBD2 (5 bases each). CDR3 length equals 15 residues. Between the trimmed V and J ends, which lost 6 bases and 0 bases, there was a span of 11 bases. Germline V gene data show CDR1 as SNHLY and CDR2 as FYNNEI. The CDR3 is CASRGTSANTGELFF. The CDR3 DNA sequence: TGTGCCAGCAGGGGGACGTCCGCGAACACCGGGGAGCTGTTTTTT.